The clone carrying this T cell receptor beta chain came up many times. As for time point: newly diagnosed GD, antithyroid drugs for less than 3 months. PBMC-extracted RNA yielded the TCR library. These data are taken from a study of regulatory T cells in long-lasting Graves disease. The germline V gene has CDR1 SNHLY and CDR2 FYNNEI. The V gene end was trimmed by 5 bases and the J gene end by 0 bases; junction bases not matched to a gene: 13. The CDR3 length is 19 residues. Assembly of TCR beta libraries relied on iRepertoire HTBI primers together with Arm-PCR of CDR3 regions. TCRdb re-analysed the multiplex PCR reads in MiXCR, keeping a single row per CDR3 protein. The sample has over 300,000 distinct CDR3 sequences, roughly 15% seen once; the top ten hold 20% to 25%.

The starting material was peripheral blood mononuclear cells (PBMCs), obtained at new diagnosis, from a patient treated with antithyroid drugs. This chain uses TRBV2 with TRBJ2-6, with TRBD1 matching 7 bases. The sequence came from a female donor with Graves disease. For the CDR3, the DNA is TGTGCCAGCAGTCATATAAGGACAGGCCCCAGCTCTGGGGCCAACGTCCTGACTTTC. Residues: CASSHIRTGPSSGANVLTF.